This is a list of T cell receptor beta chains from one sample in a study of T cell responses to AZD1222 COVID-19 vaccine. Clones were read by immunoSEQ multiplex PCR, and TCRdb kept only the in-frame ones, dropping some. The top ten clones hold about 1.2% of a sample with about 110,000 clones, around 87% of them seen once. The sample was peripheral blood, taken on day 0 of AZD1222 vaccination. The receptor source for this set is an adult in good health. The CDR3 runs from the conserved cysteine through the conserved F or W. Each record gives: J gene, clone size, V gene, D gene, CDR3 DNA, CDR3 protein. D genes are given only for firm matches. Not all rows give a size; the values are once, few, many and, for expanded clones, a class.

J gene: TRBJ2-7; clone size: NA; V gene: TRBV19; D gene: NA; CDR3 DNA: TGTGCCTCCTCATGGGGGAGTGGGGAGCAGTACTTC; CDR3 protein: CASSWGSGEQYF
J gene: TRBJ1-1; clone size: NA; V gene: TRBV10-2; D gene: TRBD1; CDR3 DNA: TGCGCCAGCAGTGATTACAGGGGTCTCGAAGCTTTCTTT; CDR3 protein: CASSDYRGLEAFF
J gene: TRBJ1-1; clone size: NA; V gene: TRBV7-9; D gene: NA; CDR3 DNA: TGTGCCAGCAGCTTACCTTTGAACACTGAAGCTTTCTTT; CDR3 protein: CASSLPLNTEAFF
J gene: TRBJ1-1; clone size: NA; V gene: TRBV27; D gene: NA; CDR3 DNA: TGTGCCAGCAGTTTTGATCGGACTGAAGCTTTCTTT; CDR3 protein: CASSFDRTEAFF
J gene: TRBJ2-1; clone size: NA; V gene: TRBV10-1; D gene: NA; CDR3 DNA: TGCGCCAGCAGTCGGACGCCCCAATCTGAGGATGAGCAGTTCTTC; CDR3 protein: CASSRTPQSEDEQFF
J gene: TRBJ2-7; clone size: NA; V gene: TRBV5-8; D gene: NA; CDR3 DNA: TGTGCCAGCAGTTCAGACGGCTGGAAGGGGGACGAGCAGTACTTC; CDR3 protein: CASSSDGWKGDEQYF
J gene: TRBJ1-2; clone size: NA; V gene: TRBV29-1; D gene: TRBD1; CDR3 DNA: TGCAGCGTTGACGGGACAGATTTTTACTATGGCTACACCTTC; CDR3 protein: CSVDGTDFYYGYTF
J gene: TRBJ1-2; clone size: NA; V gene: TRBV5-6; D gene: TRBD1; CDR3 DNA: TGTGCCAGCAGGTTAGGGGGAGGGGGCGAGGACTATGGCTACACCTTC; CDR3 protein: CASRLGGGGEDYGYTF
J gene: TRBJ2-1; clone size: NA; V gene: TRBV6-6; D gene: TRBD2; CDR3 DNA: TGTGCCAGCAGTTACTCGAGGGCTAGCGGGGTGGCTGAGCAGTTCTTC; CDR3 protein: CASSYSRASGVAEQFF
J gene: TRBJ1-1; clone size: NA; V gene: TRBV19; D gene: TRBD1; CDR3 DNA: TGTGCCAGTAGTATCGGTTGGACAGGGATGAACACTGAAGCTTTCTTT; CDR3 protein: CASSIGWTGMNTEAFF
J gene: TRBJ2-1; clone size: NA; V gene: TRBV7-2; D gene: NA; CDR3 DNA: TGTGCCAGCAGCTTAGCTGTGCGGGGAACCTACAATGAGCAGTTCTTC; CDR3 protein: CASSLAVRGTYNEQFF
J gene: TRBJ1-4; clone size: NA; V gene: TRBV5-1; D gene: TRBD1; CDR3 DNA: TGCGCCAGCAGCTCCACAGGGGATAGCCATGAAAAACTGTTTTTT; CDR3 protein: CASSSTGDSHEKLFF
J gene: TRBJ2-7; clone size: few; V gene: TRBV27; D gene: TRBD1; CDR3 DNA: TGTGCCAGCAGTTTAGGCGGGACAGGGGTCTCCTACGAGCAGTACTTC; CDR3 protein: CASSLGGTGVSYEQYF
J gene: TRBJ1-6; clone size: NA; V gene: TRBV6-5; D gene: NA; CDR3 DNA: TGTGCCAGCAGTTACTCGATACAGCTCTATAATTCACCCCTCCACTTT; CDR3 protein: CASSYSIQLYNSPLHF
J gene: TRBJ1-2; clone size: NA; V gene: TRBV7-8; D gene: NA; CDR3 DNA: TGTGCCAGCAGCTTAGGGGGGGGTAACTATGGCTACACCTTC; CDR3 protein: CASSLGGGNYGYTF
J gene: TRBJ2-4; clone size: NA; V gene: TRBV7-2; D gene: NA; CDR3 DNA: TGTGCCAGCAGATCTGGGGTGGATCTAGCCAAAAACATTCAGTACTTC; CDR3 protein: CASRSGVDLAKNIQYF
J gene: TRBJ1-5; clone size: NA; V gene: TRBV19; D gene: NA; CDR3 DNA: TGTGCCAGTATAGGATGGGAAATCAATCAGCCCCAGCATTTT; CDR3 protein: CASIGWEINQPQHF
J gene: TRBJ1-2; clone size: NA; V gene: TRBV4-1; D gene: TRBD1; CDR3 DNA: TGCGCCAGCAGCCTAGGGACAGGAGTCTATGGCTACACCTTC; CDR3 protein: CASSLGTGVYGYTF
J gene: TRBJ2-7; clone size: NA; V gene: TRBV12-3/TRBV12-4; D gene: NA; CDR3 DNA: TGTGCCAGCAGTCGCGGCCACTACGAGCAGTACTTC; CDR3 protein: CASSRGHYEQYF
J gene: TRBJ2-2; clone size: NA; V gene: TRBV5-1; D gene: TRBD1; CDR3 DNA: TGCGCCAGCAGCCCGGACAGGGTTGGCACCGGGGAGCTGTTTTTT; CDR3 protein: CASSPDRVGTGELFF
J gene: TRBJ1-2; clone size: NA; V gene: TRBV29-1; D gene: NA; CDR3 DNA: TGCAGCGTTGAAATCGGGCCGGCGGGTGGCTACACCTTC; CDR3 protein: CSVEIGPAGGYTF
J gene: TRBJ2-5; clone size: NA; V gene: TRBV5-4; D gene: NA; CDR3 DNA: TGTGCCAGCCAGTGGGGGGGCGGGCGAGAGACCCAGTACTTC; CDR3 protein: CASQWGGGRETQYF
J gene: TRBJ2-2; clone size: NA; V gene: TRBV11-2; D gene: NA; CDR3 DNA: TGTGCCAGCAGCTCCCTCCAGCAGGGGACCGGGGAGCTGTTTTTT; CDR3 protein: CASSSLQQGTGELFF
J gene: TRBJ1-5; clone size: NA; V gene: TRBV19; D gene: NA; CDR3 DNA: TGTGCCAGTAGCAAAGCCCGGGAGGTACCGTATAGCAATCAGCCCCAGCATTTT; CDR3 protein: CASSKAREVPYSNQPQHF
J gene: TRBJ1-6; clone size: NA; V gene: TRBV4-3; D gene: NA; CDR3 DNA: TGCGCCAGCAGCCAAGATGGAAATTCACCCCTCCACTTT; CDR3 protein: CASSQDGNSPLHF
J gene: TRBJ2-1; clone size: NA; V gene: TRBV3-1/TRBV3-2; D gene: NA; CDR3 DNA: TGTGCCAGCAGCCAAGACCTTCGGTCTGAGCAGTTCTTC; CDR3 protein: CASSQDLRSEQFF
J gene: TRBJ2-7; clone size: NA; V gene: TRBV27; D gene: NA; CDR3 DNA: TGTGCCAGCAGTTTATCACAGGGCGTCGCGCAGTACTTC; CDR3 protein: CASSLSQGVAQYF
J gene: TRBJ1-3; clone size: NA; V gene: TRBV4-2; D gene: NA; CDR3 DNA: TGTGCCAGCAGCCAAGTTGCAGGGATTAGCTCTGGAAACACCATATATTTT; CDR3 protein: CASSQVAGISSGNTIYF
J gene: TRBJ1-3; clone size: NA; V gene: TRBV3-1/TRBV3-2; D gene: NA; CDR3 DNA: TGTGCCAGCAGCCAAGCGACCGGAAACACCATATATTTT; CDR3 protein: CASSQATGNTIYF
J gene: TRBJ1-1; clone size: NA; V gene: TRBV29-1; D gene: NA; CDR3 DNA: TGCAGCGTTGCAGGGAGCGGGGTCACTGAAGCTTTCTTT; CDR3 protein: CSVAGSGVTEAFF
J gene: TRBJ1-1; clone size: NA; V gene: TRBV5-1; D gene: NA; CDR3 DNA: TGCGCCAGCAGCCGGGATGGGGGTTCTGAAGCTTTCTTT; CDR3 protein: CASSRDGGSEAFF
J gene: TRBJ2-7; clone size: NA; V gene: TRBV7-9; D gene: NA; CDR3 DNA: TGTGCCAGCAGCTTAGAGGTACCCTACGAGCAGTACTTC; CDR3 protein: CASSLEVPYEQYF
J gene: TRBJ1-5; clone size: NA; V gene: TRBV25-1; D gene: TRBD1; CDR3 DNA: TGTGCCAGCAGTGAAGAGGTAGGGACAGGGCAAGGCAATCAGCCCCAGCATTTT; CDR3 protein: CASSEEVGTGQGNQPQHF
J gene: TRBJ2-3; clone size: NA; V gene: TRBV30; D gene: NA; CDR3 DNA: TGTGCCTGGTCCACAGCGACTAAGGGGGTTAGGCAGTATTTT; CDR3 protein: CAWSTATKGVRQYF
J gene: TRBJ1-4; clone size: NA; V gene: TRBV4-1; D gene: NA; CDR3 DNA: TGCGCCAGCAGCCAAGGGTCTATGAGGCAGGGGAGGAATGAAAAACTGTTTTTT; CDR3 protein: CASSQGSMRQGRNEKLFF
J gene: TRBJ2-3; clone size: once; V gene: TRBV19; D gene: NA; CDR3 DNA: TGTGCCAGTAGTCTAGCTATCCGCACAGATACGCAGTATTTT; CDR3 protein: CASSLAIRTDTQYF
J gene: TRBJ2-7; clone size: NA; V gene: TRBV9; D gene: NA; CDR3 DNA: TGTGCCAGCAGCGTAGGCAAGGGTTTAGACGAGCAGTACTTC; CDR3 protein: CASSVGKGLDEQYF
J gene: TRBJ2-5; clone size: NA; V gene: TRBV6-2/TRBV6-3; D gene: TRBD2; CDR3 DNA: TGTGCCAGCAGTTTTAGCGGGGGTCAAGAGACCCAGTACTTC; CDR3 protein: CASSFSGGQETQYF
J gene: TRBJ2-3; clone size: NA; V gene: TRBV2; D gene: NA; CDR3 DNA: TGTGCCAGCAGTGACCTCTCCACGCAGTATTTT; CDR3 protein: CASSDLSTQYF
J gene: TRBJ2-2; clone size: NA; V gene: TRBV4-3; D gene: TRBD1; CDR3 DNA: TGCGCCAGCAGGAGACAGGGGGGGGACACCGGGGAGCTGTTTTTT; CDR3 protein: CASRRQGGDTGELFF
J gene: TRBJ2-1; clone size: NA; V gene: TRBV6-2/TRBV6-3; D gene: NA; CDR3 DNA: TGTGCCAGCAGTTACCCCCAGGACATGAGGAGCTCCTACAATGAGCAGTTCTTC; CDR3 protein: CASSYPQDMRSSYNEQFF
J gene: TRBJ2-3; clone size: NA; V gene: TRBV9; D gene: TRBD2; CDR3 DNA: TGTGCCAGCAGCGGAGGACTAGCGGGGGCCGCAGATACGCAGTATTTT; CDR3 protein: CASSGGLAGAADTQYF
J gene: TRBJ1-2; clone size: NA; V gene: TRBV7-2; D gene: NA; CDR3 DNA: TGTGCCAGCAGCCCAGCGGCGGCTACTAACTATGGCTACACCTTC; CDR3 protein: CASSPAAATNYGYTF
J gene: TRBJ1-1; clone size: NA; V gene: TRBV6-5; D gene: NA; CDR3 DNA: TGTGCCAGCGGCCCGGGGGGACGGGCGGTTGCAGCTTTCTTT; CDR3 protein: CASGPGGRAVAAFF
J gene: TRBJ1-2; clone size: NA; V gene: TRBV16; D gene: NA; CDR3 DNA: TGTGCCAGCAGCCAATCGTCTTCGGGGGCCGCCACCTTC; CDR3 protein: CASSQSSSGAATF
J gene: TRBJ1-4; clone size: NA; V gene: TRBV10-3; D gene: NA; CDR3 DNA: TGTGCCACCAAACATCTAACTAATGAAAAACTGTTTTTT; CDR3 protein: CATKHLTNEKLFF
J gene: TRBJ1-1; clone size: NA; V gene: TRBV5-3; D gene: TRBD1; CDR3 DNA: TGTGCCAGAAGCTGGGATCACAGGGGCACTGAAGCTTTCTTT; CDR3 protein: CARSWDHRGTEAFF
J gene: TRBJ2-7; clone size: NA; V gene: TRBV3-1/TRBV3-2; D gene: NA; CDR3 DNA: TGTGCCAGCAGCCAAGGTAGTCGGACAGTCTCTGGGGAGCAGTACTTC; CDR3 protein: CASSQGSRTVSGEQYF